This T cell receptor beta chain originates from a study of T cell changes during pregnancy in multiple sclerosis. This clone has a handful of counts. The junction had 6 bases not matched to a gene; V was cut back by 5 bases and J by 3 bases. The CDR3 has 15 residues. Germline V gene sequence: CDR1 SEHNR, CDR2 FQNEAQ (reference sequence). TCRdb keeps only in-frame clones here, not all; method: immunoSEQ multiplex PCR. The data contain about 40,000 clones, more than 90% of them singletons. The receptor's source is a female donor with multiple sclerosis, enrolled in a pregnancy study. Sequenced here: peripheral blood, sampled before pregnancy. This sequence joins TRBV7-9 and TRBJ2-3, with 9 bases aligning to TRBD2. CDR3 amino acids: CASSRSGSQTDTQYF. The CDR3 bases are TGTGCCAGCAGCCGTAGCGGGAGCCAGACAGATACGCAGTATTTT.